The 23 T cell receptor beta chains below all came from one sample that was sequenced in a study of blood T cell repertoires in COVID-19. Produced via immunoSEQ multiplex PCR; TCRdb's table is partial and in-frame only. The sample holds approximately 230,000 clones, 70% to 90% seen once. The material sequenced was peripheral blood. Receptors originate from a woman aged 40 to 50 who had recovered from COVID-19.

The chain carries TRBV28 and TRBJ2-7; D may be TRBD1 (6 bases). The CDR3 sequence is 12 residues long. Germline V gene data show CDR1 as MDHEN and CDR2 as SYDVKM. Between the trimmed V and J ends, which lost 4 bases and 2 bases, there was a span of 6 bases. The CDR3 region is CASSYRAYEQYF. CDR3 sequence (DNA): TGTGCCAGCAGTTACAGGGCCTACGAGCAGTACTTC.

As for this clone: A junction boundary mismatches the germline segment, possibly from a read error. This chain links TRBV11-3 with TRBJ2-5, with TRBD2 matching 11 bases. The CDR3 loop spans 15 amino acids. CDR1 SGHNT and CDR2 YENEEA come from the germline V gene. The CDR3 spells CASRLAGGGQETQYF. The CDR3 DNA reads TGTGCCAGCAGGTTAGCGGGAGGGGGACAAGAGACCCAGTACTTC.

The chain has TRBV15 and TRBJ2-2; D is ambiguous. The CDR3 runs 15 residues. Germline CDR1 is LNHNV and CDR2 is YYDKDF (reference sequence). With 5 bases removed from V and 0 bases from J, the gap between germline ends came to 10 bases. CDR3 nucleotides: TGTGCCACCAGCGAGGTCTTCGCGAACACCGGGGAGCTGTTTTTT. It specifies CATSEVFANTGELFF.

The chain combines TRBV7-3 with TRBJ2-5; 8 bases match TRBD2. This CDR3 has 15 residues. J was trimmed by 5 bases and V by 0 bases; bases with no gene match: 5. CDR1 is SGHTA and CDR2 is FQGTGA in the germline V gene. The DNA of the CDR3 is TGTGCCAGCAGCTTAACGGCGGGAGGCGCGGAGACCCAGTACTTC. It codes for CASSLTAGGAETQYF.

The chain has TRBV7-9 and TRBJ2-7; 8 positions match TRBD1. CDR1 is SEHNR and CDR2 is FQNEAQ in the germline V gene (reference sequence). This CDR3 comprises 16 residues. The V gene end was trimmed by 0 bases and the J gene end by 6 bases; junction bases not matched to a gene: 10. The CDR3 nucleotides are TGTGCCAGCAGCTTAGCGGGGACAGGCCCTTTTGGCGAGCAGTACTTC. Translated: CASSLAGTGPFGEQYF.

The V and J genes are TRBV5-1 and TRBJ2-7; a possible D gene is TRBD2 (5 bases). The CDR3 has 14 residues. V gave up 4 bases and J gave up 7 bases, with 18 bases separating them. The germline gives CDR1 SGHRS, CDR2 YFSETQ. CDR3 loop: CASSQDLRTGEQYF. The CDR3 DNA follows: TGCGCCAGCAGCCAGGACCTACGAACGGGGGAGCAGTACTTC.

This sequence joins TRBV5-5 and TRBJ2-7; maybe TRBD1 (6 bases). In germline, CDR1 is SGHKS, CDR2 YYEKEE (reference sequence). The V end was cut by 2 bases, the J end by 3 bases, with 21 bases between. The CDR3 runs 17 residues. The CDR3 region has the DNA TGTGCCAGCAGCTTTGGTATCCCGGACAGAGGATACTACGAGCAGTACTTC. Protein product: CASSFGIPDRGYYEQYF.

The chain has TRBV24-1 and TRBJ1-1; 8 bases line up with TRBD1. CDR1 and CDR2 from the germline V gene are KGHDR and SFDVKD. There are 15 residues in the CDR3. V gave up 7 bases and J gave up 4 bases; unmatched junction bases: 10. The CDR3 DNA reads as TGTGCCACCAGCCATGGGACAGGCCCGAGCACTGAAGCTTTCTTT. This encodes CATSHGTGPSTEAFF.

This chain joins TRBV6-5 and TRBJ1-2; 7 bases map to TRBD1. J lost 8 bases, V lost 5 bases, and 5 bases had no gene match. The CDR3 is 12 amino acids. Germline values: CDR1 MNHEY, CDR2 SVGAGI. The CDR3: CASSPTGYGYTF. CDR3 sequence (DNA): TGTGCCAGCAGTCCGACAGGGTACGGCTACACCTTC.

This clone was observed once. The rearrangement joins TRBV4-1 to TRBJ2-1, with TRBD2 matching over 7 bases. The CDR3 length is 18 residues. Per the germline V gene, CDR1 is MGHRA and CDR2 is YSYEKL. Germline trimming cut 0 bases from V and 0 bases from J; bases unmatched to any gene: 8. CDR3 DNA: TGCGCCAGCAGCCAAGATAGGGAGGGGCCGAGCTCCTACAATGAGCAGTTCTTC. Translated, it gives CASSQDREGPSSYNEQFF.

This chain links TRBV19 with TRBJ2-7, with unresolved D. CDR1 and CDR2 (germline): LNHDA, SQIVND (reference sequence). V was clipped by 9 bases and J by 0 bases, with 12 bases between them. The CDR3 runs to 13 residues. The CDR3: CASTHSNSYEQYF. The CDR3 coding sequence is TGTGCCAGCACACACAGCAACTCCTACGAGCAGTACTTC.

CDR3 amino acids: CASALRSGGTQYF. The CDR3 bases are TGTGCTAGTGCCCTTAGATCAGGGGGTACGCAGTATTTT. The rearrangement joins TRBV12-5 to TRBJ2-3, with 7 bases that match TRBD1. The J segment lost 8 bases and the V segment lost 7 bases, leaving 9 bases of the junction unmatched. Germline V gene lookup returns CDR1 LGHNT and CDR2 FRNRAP. The length of the CDR3 is 13 residues. Looking up the rest from reference TRBV12-5 and TRBJ2-3 gives the full variable domain: DARVTQTPRHKVTEMGQEVTMRCQPILGHNTVFWYRQTMMQGLELLAYFRNRAPLDDSGMPKDRFSAEMPDATLATLKIQPSEPRDSAVYFCASALRSGGTQYFGPGTRLTVL.

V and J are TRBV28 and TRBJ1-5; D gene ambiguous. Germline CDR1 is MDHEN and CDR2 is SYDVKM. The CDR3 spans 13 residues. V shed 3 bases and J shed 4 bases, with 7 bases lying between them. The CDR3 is CASSFVGNQPQHF. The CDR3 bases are TGTGCCAGCAGTTTCGTCGGTAATCAGCCCCAGCATTTT. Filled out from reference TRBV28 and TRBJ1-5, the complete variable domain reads DVKVTQSSRYLVKRTGEKVFLECVQDMDHENMFWYRQDPGLGLRLIYFSYDVKMKEKGDIPEGYSVSREKKERFSLILESASTNQTSMYLCASSFVGNQPQHFGDGTRLSIL.

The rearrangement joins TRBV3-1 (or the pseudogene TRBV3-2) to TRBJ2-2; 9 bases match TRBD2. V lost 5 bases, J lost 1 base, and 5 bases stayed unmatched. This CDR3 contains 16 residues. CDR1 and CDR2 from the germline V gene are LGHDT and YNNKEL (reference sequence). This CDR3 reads CASSGYSGGNTGELFF. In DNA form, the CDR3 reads TGTGCCAGCAGCGGATATAGCGGGGGGAACACCGGGGAGCTGTTTTTT.

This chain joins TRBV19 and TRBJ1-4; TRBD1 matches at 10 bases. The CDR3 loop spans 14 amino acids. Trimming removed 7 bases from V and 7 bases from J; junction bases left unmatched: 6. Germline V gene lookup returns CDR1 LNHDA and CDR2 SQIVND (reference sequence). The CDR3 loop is CASKPRDRGEKLFF. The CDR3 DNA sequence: TGTGCCAGTAAACCGCGGGACAGGGGTGAAAAACTGTTTTTT.

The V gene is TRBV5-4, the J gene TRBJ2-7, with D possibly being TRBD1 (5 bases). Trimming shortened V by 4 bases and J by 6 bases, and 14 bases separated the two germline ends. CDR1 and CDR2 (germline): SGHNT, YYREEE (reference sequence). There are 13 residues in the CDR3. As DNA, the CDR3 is TGTGCCAGCAGCCGTACCCAGGGATCCGAGCAGTACTTC. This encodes CASSRTQGSEQYF.

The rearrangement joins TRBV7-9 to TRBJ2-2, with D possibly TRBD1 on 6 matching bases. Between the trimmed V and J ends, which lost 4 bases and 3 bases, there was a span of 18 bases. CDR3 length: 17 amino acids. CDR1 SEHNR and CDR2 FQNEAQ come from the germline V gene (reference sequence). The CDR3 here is CASSWAGQRGYTGELFF. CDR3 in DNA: TGTGCCAGCAGCTGGGCTGGACAGCGCGGATACACCGGGGAGCTGTTTTTT.

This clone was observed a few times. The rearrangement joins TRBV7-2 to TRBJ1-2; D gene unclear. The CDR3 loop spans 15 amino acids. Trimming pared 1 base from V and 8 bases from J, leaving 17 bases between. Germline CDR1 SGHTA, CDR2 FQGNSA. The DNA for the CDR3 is TGTGCCAGCAGCTTAGGTCGAACAGTTGCATACGGCTACACCTTC. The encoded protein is CASSLGRTVAYGYTF.

The chain's CDR3 is CASSYSRAIGGYTF. The CDR3 nucleotides are TGTGCCAGCAGTTACTCGAGGGCTATTGGGGGCTACACCTTC. J is TRBJ1-2 and V is TRBV6-5, with D unclear. Trimming took off 0 bases at V and 8 bases at J, with 13 bases between the two ends. CDR3 size: 14 residues. Germline V gene sequence: CDR1 MNHEY, CDR2 SVGAGI.

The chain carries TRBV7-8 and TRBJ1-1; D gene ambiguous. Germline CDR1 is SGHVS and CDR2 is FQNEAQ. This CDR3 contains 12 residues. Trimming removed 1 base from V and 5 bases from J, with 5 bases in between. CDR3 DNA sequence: TGTGCCAGCAGCTTAGGGAGGACTGAAGCTTTCTTT. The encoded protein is CASSLGRTEAFF.

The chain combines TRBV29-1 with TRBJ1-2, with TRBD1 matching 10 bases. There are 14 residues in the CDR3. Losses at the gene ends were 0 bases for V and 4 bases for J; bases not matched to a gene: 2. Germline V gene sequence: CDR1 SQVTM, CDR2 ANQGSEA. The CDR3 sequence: CSVEDGDRGYGYTF. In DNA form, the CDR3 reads TGCAGCGTTGAAGATGGGGACAGGGGCTATGGCTACACCTTC.

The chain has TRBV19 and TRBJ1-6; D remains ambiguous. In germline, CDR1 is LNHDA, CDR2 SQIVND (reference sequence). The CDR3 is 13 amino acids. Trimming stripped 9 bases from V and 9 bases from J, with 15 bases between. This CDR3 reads CASRTDTSSPLHF. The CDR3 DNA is TGTGCCAGCAGGACCGATACTAGTTCACCCCTCCACTTT.

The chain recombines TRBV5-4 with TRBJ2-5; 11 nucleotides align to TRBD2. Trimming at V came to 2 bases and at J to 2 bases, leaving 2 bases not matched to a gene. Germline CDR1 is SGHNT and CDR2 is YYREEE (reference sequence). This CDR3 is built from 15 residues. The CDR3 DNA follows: TGTGCCAGCAGCTTAACTAGCGGGGGACAAGAGACCCAGTACTTC. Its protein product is CASSLTSGGQETQYF.